This TCR beta chain appears in the sequencing data of a study of T cell repertoires in cytomegalovirus infection. Study results and caveats: Clonotype analysis showed dominance of the ex vivo response by HLA-C-restricted CMV-specific TCR beta clonotypes.

Looked up from germline, CDR1 is LNHDA and CDR2 is SQIVND (reference sequence). The CDR3 covers 14 residues. V was shortened by 4 bases and J by 1 base, with 10 bases between the two germline ends. Remarks on this clonotype: Its antigen is not known.

TCRdb ran MiXCR on the reads and lists one entry per CDR3 protein. The profile shows 200,000 to 300,000 distinct CDR3 sequences, roughly 13% of them singletons. Material: PBMCs. The source of this sequence is a human donor in good health (CMV status not recorded). Some clones in this sample may be carry-over from other donors' samples. The V call is TRBV19, the J call TRBJ1-1, with TRBD1 as a possible D gene (6 bases). The CDR3 nucleotides read TGTGCCAGTAGTACCAAGACAGGGAACACTGAAGCTTTCTTT. Amino acid sequence: CASSTKTGNTEAFF.